This T cell receptor (beta chain) was documented in a study of cytomegalovirus exposure and HLA in healthy donors. Study findings and constraints: Most TCR sequences were seen very rarely across donors, but some public TCRs occurred in many. CMV serostatus was the sole immune exposure information available.

Germline V gene data show CDR1 as MNHEY and CDR2 as SVGAGI. J was trimmed by 1 base and V by 0 bases; bases with no gene match: 5. The CDR3 loop spans 16 amino acids. Comments on this clone: Its antigen remains unknown.

Primers for the PCR totalled 60 Vbeta and 13 Jbeta. Only in-frame clones appear in the TCRdb table, and some are missing; sequencing was by immunoSEQ multiplex PCR. The table lists about 120,000 clones. The chain recombines TRBV6-5 with TRBJ2-5; the match to TRBD2 covers 7 bases. The clonotype originates from a man aged 18 to 29 in good health and CMV-seronegative. The sample comprised PBMCs. For the CDR3, the DNA is TGTGCCAGCAGTTACTCTGCTAGCGGTACCCAAGAGACCCAGTACTTC. This encodes CASSYSASGTQETQYF.